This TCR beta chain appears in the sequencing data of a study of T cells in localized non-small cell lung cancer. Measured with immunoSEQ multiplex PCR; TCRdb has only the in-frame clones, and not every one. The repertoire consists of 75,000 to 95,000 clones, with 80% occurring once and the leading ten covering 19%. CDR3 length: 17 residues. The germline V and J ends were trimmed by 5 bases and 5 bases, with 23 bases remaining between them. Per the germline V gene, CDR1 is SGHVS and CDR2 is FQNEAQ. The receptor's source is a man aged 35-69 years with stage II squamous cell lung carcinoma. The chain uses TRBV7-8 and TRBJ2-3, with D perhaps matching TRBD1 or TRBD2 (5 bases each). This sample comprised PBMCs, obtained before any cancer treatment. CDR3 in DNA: TGTGCCAGCAGCCCCCGGGGAAGGTGGGGCAAAGTAGATACGCAGTATTTT. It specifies CASSPRGRWGKVDTQYF.